This entry lists 2 T cell receptor beta chains sequenced from one sample in a study of blood T cells in healthy people across ages. Then a second PCR, running roughly 7 to 11 cycles, was carried out with a sample-barcoded 5' primer and a J-beta primer mix. TCRdb reanalysed the 5' RACE reads using MiXCR and keeps one entry per CDR3 protein. The sample shows hundreds of thousands of distinct CDR3 sequences, roughly 44% of them seen only once. The sample taken for sequencing was blood. All receptors come from a man in his fifties or sixties in good health.

The table lists this clonotype with a few counts. The CDR3 coding sequence is TGCGCCAGCAGCCATCATATCCTGGGACAGGGAAGCTCCTACAATGAGCAGTTCTTC. Its translation: CASSHHILGQGSSYNEQFF. The rearrangement joins TRBV4-3 to TRBJ2-1; 9 nucleotides align to TRBD1. This CDR3 is built from 19 residues. The germline gives CDR1 LGHNA, CDR2 YSLEER. J lost 0 bases, V lost 3 bases, and 12 bases had no gene match.

The gene calls are TRBV4-3 and TRBJ2-7, with TRBD1 matching over 8 bases. With 1 base clipped from V and 4 bases from J, the junction kept 6 bases outside the gene matches. The CDR3 spans 15 residues. The germline V gene has CDR1 LGHNA and CDR2 YSLEER. Here the CDR3 reads CASSQGQQGVYEQYF. The CDR3 DNA follows: TGCGCCAGCAGCCAAGGTCAACAGGGGGTATACGAGCAGTACTTC.